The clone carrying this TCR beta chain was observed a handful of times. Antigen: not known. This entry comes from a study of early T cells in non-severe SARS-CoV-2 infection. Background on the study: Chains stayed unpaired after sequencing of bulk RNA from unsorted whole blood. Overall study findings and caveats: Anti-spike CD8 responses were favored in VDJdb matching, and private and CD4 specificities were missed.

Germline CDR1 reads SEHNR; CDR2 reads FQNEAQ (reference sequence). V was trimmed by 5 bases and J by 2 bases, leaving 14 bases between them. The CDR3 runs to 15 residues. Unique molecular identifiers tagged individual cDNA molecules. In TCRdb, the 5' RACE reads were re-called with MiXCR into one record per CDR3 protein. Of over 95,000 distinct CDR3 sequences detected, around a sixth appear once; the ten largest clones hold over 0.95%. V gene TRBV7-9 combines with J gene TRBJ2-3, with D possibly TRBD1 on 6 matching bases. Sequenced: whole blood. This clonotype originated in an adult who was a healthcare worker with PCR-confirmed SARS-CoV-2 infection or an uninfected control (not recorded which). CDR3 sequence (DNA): TGTGCCAGCAGCCTCCGACAGGATATCACAGATACGCAGTATTTT. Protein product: CASSLRQDITDTQYF. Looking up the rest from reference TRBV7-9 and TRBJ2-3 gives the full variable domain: DTGVSQNPRHKITKRGQNVTFRCDPISEHNRLYWYRQTLGQGPEFLTYFQNEAQLEKSRLLSDRFSAERPKGSFSTLEIQRTEQGDSAMYLCASSLRQDITDTQYFGPGTRLTVL.